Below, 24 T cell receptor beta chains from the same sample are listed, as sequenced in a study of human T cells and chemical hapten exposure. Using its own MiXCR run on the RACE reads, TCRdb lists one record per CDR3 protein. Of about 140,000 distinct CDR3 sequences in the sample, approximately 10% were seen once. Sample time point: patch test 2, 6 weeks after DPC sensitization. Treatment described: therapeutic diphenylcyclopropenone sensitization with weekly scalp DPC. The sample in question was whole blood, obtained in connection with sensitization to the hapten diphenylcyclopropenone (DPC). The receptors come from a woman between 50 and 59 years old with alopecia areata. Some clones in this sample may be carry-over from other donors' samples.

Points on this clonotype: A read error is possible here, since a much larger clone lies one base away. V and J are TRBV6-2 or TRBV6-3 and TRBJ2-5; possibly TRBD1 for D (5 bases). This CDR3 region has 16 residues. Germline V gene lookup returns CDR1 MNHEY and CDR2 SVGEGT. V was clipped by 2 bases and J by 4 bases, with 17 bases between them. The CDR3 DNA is TGTGCCAGCAGTTACGTTCCGGGCAGGGTAGGAGAGACCCAGTACTTC. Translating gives CASSYVPGRVGETQYF.

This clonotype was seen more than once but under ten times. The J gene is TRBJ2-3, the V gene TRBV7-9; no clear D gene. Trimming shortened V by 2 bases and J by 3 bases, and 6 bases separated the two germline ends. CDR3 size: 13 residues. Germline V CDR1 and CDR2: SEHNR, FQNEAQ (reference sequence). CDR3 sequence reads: CASSLSWTDTQYF. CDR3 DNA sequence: TGTGCCAGCAGCTTAAGTTGGACAGATACGCAGTATTTT.

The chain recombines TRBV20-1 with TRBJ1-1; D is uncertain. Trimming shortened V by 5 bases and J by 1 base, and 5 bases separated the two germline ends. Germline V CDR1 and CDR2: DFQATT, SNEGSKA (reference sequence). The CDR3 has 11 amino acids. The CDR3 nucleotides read TGCAGTGCTGGACCGAACACTGAAGCTTTCTTT. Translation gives CSAGPNTEAFF.

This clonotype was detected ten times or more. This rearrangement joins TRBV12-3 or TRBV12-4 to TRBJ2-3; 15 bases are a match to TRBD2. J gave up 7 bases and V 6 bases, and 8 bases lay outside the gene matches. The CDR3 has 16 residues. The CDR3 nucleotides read TGTGCCAGCAGCCCCGGACTAGCGGGAGGGCCGTATACGCAGTATTTT. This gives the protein CASSPGLAGGPYTQYF.

This CDR3 reads CASSLLQGAENNEQFF. The CDR3 region has the DNA TGTGCCAGCAGCTTACTTCAGGGGGCAGAGAACAATGAGCAGTTCTTC. V gene TRBV5-6 combines with J gene TRBJ2-1; 8 bases agree with TRBD1. This CDR3 contains 16 residues. The J segment lost 5 bases and the V segment lost 2 bases, leaving 9 bases of the junction unmatched. Germline loops: CDR1 SGHDT, CDR2 YYEEEE.

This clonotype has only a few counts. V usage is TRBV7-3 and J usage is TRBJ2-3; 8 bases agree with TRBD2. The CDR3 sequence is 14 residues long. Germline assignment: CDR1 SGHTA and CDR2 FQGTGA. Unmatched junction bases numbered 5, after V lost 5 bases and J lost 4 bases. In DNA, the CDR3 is TGTGCCAGCAGCCATAGCGGGATGGCAGATACGCAGTATTTT. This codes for CASSHSGMADTQYF. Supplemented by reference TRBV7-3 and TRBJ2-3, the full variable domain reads GAGVSQTPSNKVTEKGKYVELRCDPISGHTALYWYRQSLGQGPEFLIYFQGTGAADDSGLPNDRFFAVRPEGSVSTLKIQRTERGDSAVYLCASSHSGMADTQYFGPGTRLTVL.

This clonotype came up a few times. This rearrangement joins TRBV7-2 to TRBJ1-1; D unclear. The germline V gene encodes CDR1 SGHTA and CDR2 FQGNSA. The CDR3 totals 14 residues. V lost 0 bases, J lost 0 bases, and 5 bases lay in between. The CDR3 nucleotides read TGTGCCAGCAGCTTAGCAGGGCTGAACACTGAAGCTTTCTTT. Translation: CASSLAGLNTEAFF.

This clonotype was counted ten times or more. The CDR3 nucleotides are TGTGCCAGCAGCTTAAGGCGGGGGGCAGGGGACAATGAGCAGTACTTC. Translation: CASSLRRGAGDNEQYF. The V call is TRBV7-9, the J call TRBJ2-7, with TRBD2 identical over 8 bases. Germline V lookup: CDR1 SEHNR, CDR2 FQNEAQ (reference sequence). V lost 2 bases and J lost 7; bases outside the gene matches: 13. The CDR3 sequence is 16 residues long.

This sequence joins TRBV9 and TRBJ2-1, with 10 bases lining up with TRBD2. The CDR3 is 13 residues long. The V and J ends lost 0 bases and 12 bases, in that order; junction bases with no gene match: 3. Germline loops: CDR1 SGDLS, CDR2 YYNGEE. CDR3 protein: CASSVVAGGGQFF. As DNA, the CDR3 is TGTGCCAGCAGCGTAGTAGCGGGAGGCGGGCAGTTCTTC.

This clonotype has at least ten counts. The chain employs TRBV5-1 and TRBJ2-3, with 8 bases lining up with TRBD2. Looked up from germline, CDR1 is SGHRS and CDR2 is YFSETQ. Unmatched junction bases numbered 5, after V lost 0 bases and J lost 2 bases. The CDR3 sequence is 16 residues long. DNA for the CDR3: TGCGCCAGCAGCTTGGACGCACTAGCGGTCACAGATACGCAGTATTTT. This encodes CASSLDALAVTDTQYF. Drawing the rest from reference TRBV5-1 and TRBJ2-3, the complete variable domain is KAGVTQTPRYLIKTRGQQVTLSCSPISGHRSVSWYQQTPGQGLQFLFEYFSETQRNKGNFPGRFSGRQFSNSRSEMNVSTLELGDSALYLCASSLDALAVTDTQYFGPGTRLTVL.

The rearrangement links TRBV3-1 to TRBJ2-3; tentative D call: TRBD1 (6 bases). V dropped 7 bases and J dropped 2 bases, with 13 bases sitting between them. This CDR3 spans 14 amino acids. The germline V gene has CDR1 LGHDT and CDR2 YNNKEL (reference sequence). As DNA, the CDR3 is TGTGCCAGCAACTCCAAGGGGGTCACAGATACGCAGTATTTT. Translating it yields CASNSKGVTDTQYF.

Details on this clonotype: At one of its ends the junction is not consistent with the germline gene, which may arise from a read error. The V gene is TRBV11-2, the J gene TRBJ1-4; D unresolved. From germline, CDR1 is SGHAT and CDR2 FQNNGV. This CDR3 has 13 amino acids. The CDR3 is CASSLDAGLFAVF. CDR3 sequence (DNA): TGTGCCAGCAGCTTAGACGCCGGCCTCTTTGCCGTTTTT.

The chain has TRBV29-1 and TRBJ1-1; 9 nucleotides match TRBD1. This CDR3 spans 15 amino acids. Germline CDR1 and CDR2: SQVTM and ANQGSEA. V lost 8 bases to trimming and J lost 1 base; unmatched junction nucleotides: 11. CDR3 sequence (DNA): TGCAGCCACGCGGGACAGGGAGCCCCGAACACTGAAGCTTTCTTT. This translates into CSHAGQGAPNTEAFF.

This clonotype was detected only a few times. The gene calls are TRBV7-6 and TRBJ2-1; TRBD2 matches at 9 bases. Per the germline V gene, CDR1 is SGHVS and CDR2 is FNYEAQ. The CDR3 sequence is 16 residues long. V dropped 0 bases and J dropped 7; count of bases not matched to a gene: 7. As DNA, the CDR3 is TGTGCCAGCAGCTTAGCAGCCCTAGCGGGATTGAATGAGCAGTTCTTC. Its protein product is CASSLAALAGLNEQFF.

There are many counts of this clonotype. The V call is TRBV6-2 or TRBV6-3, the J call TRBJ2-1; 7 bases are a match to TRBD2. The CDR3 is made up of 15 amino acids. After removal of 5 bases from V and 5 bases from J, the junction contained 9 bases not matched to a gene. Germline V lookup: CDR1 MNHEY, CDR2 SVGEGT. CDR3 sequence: CASSTRLAPHNEQFF. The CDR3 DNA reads TGTGCCAGCAGTACCCGACTAGCTCCCCACAATGAGCAGTTCTTC.

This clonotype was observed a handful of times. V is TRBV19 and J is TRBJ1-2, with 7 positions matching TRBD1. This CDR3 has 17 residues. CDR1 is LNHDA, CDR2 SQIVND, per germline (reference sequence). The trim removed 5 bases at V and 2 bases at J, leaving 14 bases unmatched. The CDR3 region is CASSSRTGSKLNYGYTF. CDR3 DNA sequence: TGTGCCAGTAGTTCCAGGACAGGATCCAAATTAAACTATGGCTACACCTTC.

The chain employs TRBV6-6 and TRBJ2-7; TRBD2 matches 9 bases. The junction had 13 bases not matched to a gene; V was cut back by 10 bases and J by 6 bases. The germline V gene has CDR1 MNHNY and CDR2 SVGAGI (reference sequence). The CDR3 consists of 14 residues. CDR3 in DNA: TGTGCCACCCGTCTCGCGGGAGGGCCCAGCGAGCAGTACTTC. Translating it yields CATRLAGGPSEQYF.

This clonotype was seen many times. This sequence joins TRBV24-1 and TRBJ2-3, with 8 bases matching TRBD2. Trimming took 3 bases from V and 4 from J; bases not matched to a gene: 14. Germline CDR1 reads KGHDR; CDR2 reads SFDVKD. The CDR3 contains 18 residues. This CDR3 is CATSDRRAGVTPPDTQYF. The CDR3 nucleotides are TGTGCCACCAGTGATAGAAGAGCGGGGGTTACCCCACCAGATACGCAGTATTTT.

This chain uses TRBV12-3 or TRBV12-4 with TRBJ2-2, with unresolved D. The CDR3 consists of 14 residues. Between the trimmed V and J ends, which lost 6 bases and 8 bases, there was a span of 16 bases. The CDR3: CASRTDTLEGELFF. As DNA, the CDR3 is TGTGCCAGCAGAACTGACACTCTCGAAGGGGAGCTGTTTTTT.

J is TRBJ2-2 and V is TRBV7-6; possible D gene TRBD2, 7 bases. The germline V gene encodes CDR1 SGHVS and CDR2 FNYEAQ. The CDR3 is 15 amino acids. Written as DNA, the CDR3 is TGTGCGAGCTTTCGGGGGGCCCTGGGCACCGGGGAGCTGTTTTTT. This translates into CASFRGALGTGELFF. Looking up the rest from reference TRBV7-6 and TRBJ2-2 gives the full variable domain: GAGVSQSPRYKVTKRGQDVALRCDPISGHVSLYWYRQALGQGPEFLTYFNYEAQQDKSGLPNDRFSAERPEGSISTLTIQRTEQRDSAMYRCASFRGALGTGELFFGEGSRLTVL.

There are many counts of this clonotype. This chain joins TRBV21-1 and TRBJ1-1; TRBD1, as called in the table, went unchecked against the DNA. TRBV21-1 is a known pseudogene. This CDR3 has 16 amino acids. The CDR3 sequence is CASSIRTGPRSTEAFF. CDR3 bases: TGTGCCAGCAGCATAAGGACAGGGCCTCGGAGCACTGAAGCTTTCTTT.

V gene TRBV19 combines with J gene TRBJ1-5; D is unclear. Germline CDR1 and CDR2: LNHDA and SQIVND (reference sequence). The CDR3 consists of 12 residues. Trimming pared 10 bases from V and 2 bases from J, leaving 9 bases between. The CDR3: CATGLGNQPQHF. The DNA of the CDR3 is TGTGCCACAGGCCTAGGCAATCAGCCCCAGCATTTT.

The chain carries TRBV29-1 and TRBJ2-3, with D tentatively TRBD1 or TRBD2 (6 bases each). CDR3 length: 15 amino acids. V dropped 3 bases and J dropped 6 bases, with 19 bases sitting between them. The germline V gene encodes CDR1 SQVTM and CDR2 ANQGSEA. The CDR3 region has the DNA TGCAGCGTTGAGGAGGGGTCGGGGGCGCGGGATACGCAGTATTTT. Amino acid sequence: CSVEEGSGARDTQYF.

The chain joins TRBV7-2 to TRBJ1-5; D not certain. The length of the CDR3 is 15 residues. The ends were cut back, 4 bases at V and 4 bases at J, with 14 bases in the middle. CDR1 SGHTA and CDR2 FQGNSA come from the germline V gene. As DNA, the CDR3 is TGTGCCAGCAGCTCTCATAGTGGTCCTAATCAGCCCCAGCATTTT. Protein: CASSSHSGPNQPQHF. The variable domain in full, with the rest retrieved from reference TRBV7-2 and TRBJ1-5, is GAGVSQSPSNKVTEKGKDVELRCDPISGHTALYWYRQSLGQGLEFLIYFQGNSAPDKSGLPSDRFSAERTGGSVSTLTIQRTQQEDSAVYLCASSSHSGPNQPQHFGDGTRLSIL.